This note documents a single T cell receptor (beta chain) sequence. Antigen specificity is unknown. These data come from a study of T cells after yellow fever vaccination. Synthesis of TCR cDNA relied on 5'RACE template switching, which attached a universal primer site and UMIs. TCRdb reprocessed the 5' RACE reads with MiXCR, giving one entry per CDR3 protein. The profile covers 180,000 or so distinct CDR3 sequences, with about 11% appearing a single time and 35% to 40% taken by the ten largest. The CDR3 runs 15 residues. V was clipped by 2 bases and J by 7 bases, with 15 bases between them. Per germline, CDR1 LGHNA and CDR2 YSLEER. The study, taken as a whole, reports: The secondary response peaked faster, at day 5 versus 15, but was weaker. In post-booster samples, most primary-vaccination clones reappeared (roughly 96% CD4, 70% to 90% CD8).

The sequence derives from a man aged 18 to 29 who received the YFV17D yellow fever vaccine. The chain uses TRBV4-3 and TRBJ1-3; no definite D call. This specimen was CD8+ T cells sorted from PBMCs, taken 15 days after the yellow fever booster vaccination. CDR3 nucleotides: TGCGCCAGCAGCCAAAGGTTGGCAGGCGGGAACACCATATATTTT. Encoded protein: CASSQRLAGGNTIYF.